The 4 T cell receptor beta chains reported below all come from one sample, sequenced in a study of ipilimumab plus nivolumab after autologous stem cell transplantation. Only in-frame clones appear in the TCRdb table, and some are missing; sequencing was by immunoSEQ multiplex PCR. This sample carries 15,000 to 20,000 clones, around 80% of them seen once, and the ten largest clones take 23%. Specimen: PBMCs, collected in a trial of ipilimumab plus nivolumab as post-transplant consolidation. The origin of the receptors is a male donor with diffuse large B-cell lymphoma.

The rearrangement uses TRBV28 and TRBJ2-3; 11 bases map to TRBD2. V was clipped by 3 bases and J by 0 bases; unmatched bases: 8. This CDR3 is 18 amino acids long. Germline values: CDR1 MDHEN, CDR2 SYDVKM. CDR3 coding DNA: TGTGCCAGCAGTTTCCCGACTAGCGGGGATTCTAGCACAGATACGCAGTATTTT. Its translation is CASSFPTSGDSSTDTQYF.

This clone was seen only a few times. This sequence joins TRBV4-1 and TRBJ1-4, with 7 bases lining up with TRBD1. Germline-derived CDR1 and CDR2 are MGHRA and YSYEKL. This CDR3 has 15 residues. The V and J ends lost 2 bases and 7 bases, in that order; junction bases with no gene match: 7. CDR3 region: CASSQRNRGLEKLFF. In nucleotides, the CDR3 is TGCGCCAGCAGCCAAAGGAACAGGGGCCTTGAAAAACTGTTTTTT.

This chain joins TRBV19 and TRBJ1-5; unclear D gene. The ends were cut back, 3 bases at V and 0 bases at J, with 6 bases in the middle. This CDR3 contains 14 residues. The germline gives CDR1 LNHDA, CDR2 SQIVND (reference sequence). CDR3 residues: CASSMYSSNQPQHF. CDR3 DNA: TGTGCCAGTAGTATGTATAGTAGCAATCAGCCCCAGCATTTT.

The rearrangement links TRBV7-2 to TRBJ2-2, with 13 bases matching TRBD2. Germline V gene data show CDR1 as SGHTA and CDR2 as FQGNSA. The CDR3 consists of 17 residues. J was trimmed by 4 bases and V by 5 bases; bases with no gene match: 7. This chain's CDR3 is CASSREGTSGATGELFF. The CDR3 bases are TGTGCCAGCAGCCGGGAGGGGACTAGCGGGGCCACCGGGGAGCTGTTTTTT. Together with reference TRBV7-2 and TRBJ2-2, the CDR3 gives the full variable domain: GAGVSQSPSNKVTEKGKDVELRCDPISGHTALYWYRQSLGQGLEFLIYFQGNSAPDKSGLPSDRFSAERTGGSVSTLTIQRTQQEDSAVYLCASSREGTSGATGELFFGEGSRLTVL.